The 21 T cell receptor beta chains listed next were all sequenced from one sample in a study of shared clonotypes between healthy human individuals. Assay used: immunoSEQ multiplex PCR; TCRdb lists only in-frame clones, some missing. The repertoire holds about 1 million clones, approximately 72% seen once, with 1.4% in the top ten. Input material: memory CD4+ T cells sorted from blood. Stated subset: CD45RA-negative fraction. These receptors were collected from a man between 18 and 29 years old in good health.

The CDR3 DNA reads TGTGCCACCCAGAGGGGACAGGGGGCCACCGGGGAGCTGTTTTTT. It specifies CATQRGQGATGELFF. The J gene is TRBJ2-2, the V gene TRBV6-1; TRBD1 agrees at 12 bases. Germline trimming cut 10 bases from V and 4 bases from J; bases unmatched to any gene: 7. In germline, CDR1 is MNHNS, CDR2 SASEGT. The length of the CDR3 is 15 residues.

The chain carries TRBV15 and TRBJ2-1; no reliable D call. The CDR3 is 16 amino acids. The ends were cut back, 0 bases at V and 5 bases at J, with 14 bases in the middle. Germline-derived CDR1 and CDR2 are LNHNV and YYDKDF (reference sequence). CDR3 sequence reads: CATSRDSGVGNNEQFF. The CDR3, as DNA: TGTGCCACCAGCAGAGATAGTGGAGTAGGAAACAATGAGCAGTTCTTC.

This chain uses TRBV7-6 with TRBJ1-1; maybe TRBD1 (5 bases). Germline loops: CDR1 SGHVS, CDR2 FNYEAQ. CDR3 length: 13 amino acids. V was pared by 5 bases and J by 3 bases, with 10 bases between. DNA for the CDR3: TGTGCCAGCAGCGAAACAGGTCACACTGAAGCTTTCTTT. Residues: CASSETGHTEAFF.

This clone came up many times. CDR3 bases: TGTGCCAGCAGTTTCGCCGCGTACTCCACAGATACGCAGTATTTT. The encoded protein is CASSFAAYSTDTQYF. This sequence joins TRBV28 and TRBJ2-3, with D hard to call. The CDR3 sequence is 15 residues long. Germline assignment: CDR1 MDHEN and CDR2 SYDVKM. With 3 bases removed from V and 2 bases from J, the gap between germline ends came to 12 bases.

On this clone: Other DNA sequences within the sample encode an identical CDR3. The chain combines TRBV5-4 with TRBJ2-3, with TRBD2 as a possible D gene (6 bases). Germline V gene sequence: CDR1 SGHNT, CDR2 YYREEE (reference sequence). Trimming took 0 bases from V and 0 from J, leaving 8 bases between them. This CDR3 is 15 amino acids long. This CDR3 is CASSLGLESTDTQYF. The CDR3 nucleotides read TGTGCCAGCAGCTTGGGACTAGAGAGCACAGATACGCAGTATTTT.

The CDR3 DNA reads as TGTGCCACGCAGGGGCTAAACACCGGGGAGCTGTTTTTT. It is translated as CATQGLNTGELFF. V and J are TRBV10-3 and TRBJ2-2; tentatively, D is TRBD1 (6 bases). The CDR3 length is 13 residues. Trimming removed 10 bases at V and 2 bases at J, with 11 bases between. Germline CDR1 and CDR2: ENHRY and SYGVKD.

The CDR3: CASSTGGLPTDQPQHF. CDR3 nucleotide sequence: TGTGCCAGTAGTACAGGGGGCCTACCAACCGATCAGCCCCAGCATTTT. The rearrangement uses TRBV19 and TRBJ1-5, with 8 bases lining up with TRBD1. Germline V lookup: CDR1 LNHDA, CDR2 SQIVND (reference sequence). The CDR3 totals 16 residues. V lost 4 bases, J lost 5 bases, and 10 bases stayed unmatched.

The chain couples TRBV20-1 to TRBJ1-2; a weak D match, TRBD1 (5 bases). Germline CDR1 and CDR2: DFQATT and SNEGSKA (reference sequence). The CDR3 covers 11 residues. The V end was cut by 1 base, the J end by 8 bases, with 8 bases between. The CDR3 loop is CSARGGEGYTF. CDR3 sequence (DNA): TGCAGTGCTAGAGGGGGGGAAGGCTACACCTTC.

With regard to this clone: Mismatch with germline at one junction end may stem from a read error. The chain joins TRBV5-8 to TRBJ2-5; 13 bases are shared with TRBD2. CDR3 size: 15 residues. Germline-derived CDR1 and CDR2 are SGHTS and YDEGEE. The CDR3, as DNA: TGTGCCAGCAGCGCGACTAGCGGGAGGCAAGGGACCCAGTACTTC. Translating it yields CASSATSGRQGTQYF.

This clone appeared a few times. The CDR3 DNA is TGTGCCATCAGTGCGACAAGAGATTCACCCCTCCACTTT. It encodes CAISATRDSPLHF. The chain carries TRBV10-3 and TRBJ1-6; D is unclear. Trimming shortened V by 4 bases and J by 8 bases, and 9 bases separated the two germline ends. Germline CDR1 reads ENHRY; CDR2 reads SYGVKD. The CDR3 covers 13 residues.

J is TRBJ1-6 and V is TRBV10-3; D is possibly TRBD1 (6 bases). The CDR3 consists of 12 residues. Germline V lookup: CDR1 ENHRY, CDR2 SYGVKD. Trimming stripped 6 bases from V and 6 bases from J, with 6 bases between. The CDR3 DNA reads TGTGCCATCAGGGGGGCTAATTCACCCCTCCACTTT. Its protein is CAIRGANSPLHF.

The chain uses TRBV2 and TRBJ2-1; unclear D gene. CDR1 and CDR2 (germline): SNHLY, FYNNEI. The CDR3 runs 11 residues. The germline V and J ends were trimmed by 2 bases and 13 bases, with 9 bases remaining between them. CDR3 amino acids: CASSEFSAQFF. Here the CDR3 DNA reads TGTGCCAGCAGTGAATTTTCCGCCCAGTTCTTC.

This clone has ten or more counts. V and J are TRBV2 and TRBJ1-1; no clear D gene. With 5 bases removed from V and 4 bases from J, the gap between germline ends came to 14 bases. CDR1 and CDR2 (germline): SNHLY, FYNNEI. The CDR3 spans 14 residues. Written as DNA, the CDR3 is TGTGCCAGCAGTAACAGCCTTAGGACCACTGAAGCTTTCTTT. It translates to CASSNSLRTTEAFF.

For this clone: The same CDR3 is also encoded by other DNA sequences in this sample. The genes are TRBV2 and TRBJ1-2; 9 nucleotides agree with TRBD1. V was clipped by 8 bases and J by 5 bases; unmatched bases: 3. CDR1 and CDR2 (germline): SNHLY, FYNNEI. The CDR3 spans 12 residues. CDR3 nucleotide sequence: TGTGCCAGCCGTGGACAGGGGTATGGCTACACCTTC. Protein sequence: CASRGQGYGYTF.

With regard to this clone: The same CDR3 is also encoded by other DNA sequences in this sample. The V call is TRBV5-4, the J call TRBJ2-3; possibly TRBD2 for D (6 bases). V shed 4 bases and J shed 0 bases, with 9 bases lying between them. Germline V lookup: CDR1 SGHNT, CDR2 YYREEE (reference sequence). This CDR3 has 14 amino acids. The CDR3: CASSAGLSTDTQYF. CDR3 bases: TGTGCCAGCAGCGCCGGACTAAGCACAGATACGCAGTATTTT.

This chain uses TRBV7-9 with TRBJ2-5; 13 bases fit TRBD2. V was clipped by 5 bases and J by 5 bases; unmatched bases: 8. The CDR3 runs 16 residues. Germline V gives CDR1 SEHNR, CDR2 FQNEAQ (reference sequence). CDR3 coding DNA: TGTGCCAGCAGCACCCGGACTAGCGGGAGTTACGAGACCCAGTACTTC. As protein: CASSTRTSGSYETQYF.

This chain connects TRBV5-1 to TRBJ2-3; the match to TRBD2 covers 8 bases. The trim removed 4 bases at V and 3 bases at J, leaving 10 bases unmatched. Germline lookup yields CDR1 SGHRS and CDR2 YFSETQ. There are 16 residues in the CDR3. CDR3 in DNA: TGCGCCAGCAGCCCCCGCGGTAGCGGGGTAACAGATACGCAGTATTTT. Protein: CASSPRGSGVTDTQYF.

The J gene is TRBJ1-2, the V gene TRBV4-3; TRBD1 aligns across 10 bases. J lost 2 bases, V lost 1 base, and 7 bases had no gene match. Germline CDR1 reads LGHNA; CDR2 reads YSLEER. CDR3 length equals 17 residues. The CDR3 loop reads CASSQALRTGGNYGYTF. The CDR3 nucleotides read TGCGCCAGCAGCCAAGCCCTCCGGACAGGGGGAAACTATGGCTACACCTTC.

This clone was observed a handful of times. The chain has TRBV30 and TRBJ2-5; TRBD1 matches at 7 bases. CDR3 length: 13 amino acids. Looked up from germline, CDR1 is GTSNPN and CDR2 is SVGIG (reference sequence). The junction had 8 bases not matched to a gene; V was cut back by 5 bases and J by 5 bases. CDR3 sequence reads: CAWARGPDETQYF. The CDR3 nucleotides read TGTGCCTGGGCAAGGGGGCCTGATGAGACCCAGTACTTC.

This clone was observed many times. V is TRBV7-8 and J is TRBJ2-2; tentatively, D is TRBD1 or TRBD2 (5 bases each). Germline CDR1 is SGHVS and CDR2 is FQNEAQ. The CDR3 loop spans 15 amino acids. Trimming pared 3 bases from V and 2 bases from J, leaving 10 bases between. The CDR3 protein is CASSFEGRNTGELFF. In DNA form, the CDR3 reads TGTGCCAGCAGCTTTGAGGGGAGAAACACCGGGGAGCTGTTTTTT.

The genes are TRBV5-1 and TRBJ2-3; 10 bases fit TRBD2. The J segment lost 3 bases and the V segment lost 0 bases, leaving 7 bases of the junction unmatched. Germline V gives CDR1 SGHRS, CDR2 YFSETQ. CDR3 size: 17 residues. CDR3 DNA sequence: TGCGCCAGCAGCTTGGGGGCTAGCGGGAGAAGGACAGATACGCAGTATTTT. Encoded protein: CASSLGASGRRTDTQYF.